This TCR beta chain emerged from a study of blood T cells in healthy people across ages. Samples each had at least 5 micrograms of total RNA extracted. Study-wide points: Per-million-T-cell TCR beta diversity fell roughly linearly with age. Naive and antigen-experienced cells were not separated, limiting conclusive comparison.

Turning to this clonotype: Its antigen is unknown.

A second PCR of roughly 7 to 11 cycles used a sample-barcoded 5' primer and a J-beta primer mix. All samples gave at least 2.5 million CDR3-containing paired-end reads. MiXCR, run by TCRdb on the 5' RACE reads, gives a single entry per CDR3 protein. Among 710,000 or so distinct CDR3 sequences, around a fifth were seen once, and the ten largest hold approximately 20%. The sequence derives from a man aged 70-80 years in good health. Sequencing was done on a sample of blood.

Written as DNA, the CDR3 is TGTGCCAGCAGCCTCCGGCGGGGAGCCCTCGAGCAGTACTTC. Its protein is CASSLRRGALEQYF. This sequence joins TRBV3-1 and TRBJ2-5; D might be TRBD2 (6 bases). The DNA end is more similar to TRBJ2-7, so the J call may be wrong. The germline V gene has CDR1 LGHDT and CDR2 YNNKEL (reference sequence). This CDR3 has 14 amino acids.